The text below deals with one T cell receptor (beta chain). Antigen unknown. Libraries were prepared by immunoSEQ multiplex PCR; TCRdb keeps only in-frame clonotypes and omits some of them. The table shows about 85,000 clones, with about nine tenths occurring only once. This sample was included in a study of PD-1 blockade in classical Hodgkin lymphoma. The wider study: Patients had nivolumab dosed at 3 mg/kg, delivered intravenously every 2 weeks. Study-level points and caveats: Causes of the repertoire differences remain undefined, possibly disease activity or prior therapy. With CD4+ cells, TCR diversity rose significantly by C4D1, but not with CD8+ cells.

The germline CDR1 and CDR2 sequences are SGHNT and YENEEA. The CDR3 runs to 15 residues. V gave up 3 bases and J gave up 2 bases; unmatched junction bases: 7. All trial patients relapsed after autologous stem cell transplantation. The sequence came from a human donor with classical Hodgkin lymphoma. Here the sequenced sample was peripheral blood mononuclear cells (PBMCs), taken before the second cycle of nivolumab. The rearrangement joins TRBV11-3 to TRBJ2-7, with 7 bases that match TRBD2. Here the CDR3 DNA reads TGTGCCAGCAGCTTTTCTAGCGGAATCCCCTACGAGCAGTACTTC. It encodes CASSFSSGIPYEQYF. Full variable domain (rest looked up from reference TRBV11-3 and TRBJ2-7): EAGVVQSPRYKIIEKKQPVAFWCNPISGHNTLYWYLQNLGQGPELLIRYENEEAVDDSQLPKDRFSAERLKGVDSTLKIQPAELGDSAVYLCASSFSSGIPYEQYFGPGTRLTVT.